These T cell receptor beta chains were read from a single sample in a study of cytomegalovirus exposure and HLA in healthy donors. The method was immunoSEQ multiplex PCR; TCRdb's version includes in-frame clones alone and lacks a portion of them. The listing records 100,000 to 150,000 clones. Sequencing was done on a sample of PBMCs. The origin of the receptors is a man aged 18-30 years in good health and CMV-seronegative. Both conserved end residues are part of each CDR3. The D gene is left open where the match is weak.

CDR3 DNA: TGCGCCAGCAGCTCCCGACTAGCTCGCGATGAGCAGTTCTTC; CDR3 protein: CASSSRLARDEQFF; J gene: TRBJ2-1; V gene: TRBV4-3; CDR3 length: 14; D gene: TRBD2
CDR3 DNA: TGTGCCAGTAGTATCGGCGGGGGGTCTGAGCAGTTCTTC; CDR3 protein: CASSIGGGSEQFF; J gene: TRBJ2-1; V gene: TRBV19; CDR3 length: 13; D gene: TRBD2
CDR3 DNA: TGTGCCAGTAGTTATACAGGGGTCGGGGAAGCTTTCTTT; CDR3 protein: CASSYTGVGEAFF; J gene: TRBJ1-1; V gene: TRBV19; CDR3 length: 13; D gene: TRBD1
CDR3 DNA: TGTGCCAGCATGCGAGAACAGGGAACCAATCAGCCCCAGCATTTT; CDR3 protein: CASMREQGTNQPQHF; J gene: TRBJ1-5; V gene: TRBV2; CDR3 length: 15; D gene: NA
CDR3 DNA: TGCGCCAGCAGCCAGGGACTTTCCAATCAGCCCCAGCATTTT; CDR3 protein: CASSQGLSNQPQHF; J gene: TRBJ1-5; V gene: TRBV5-1; CDR3 length: 14; D gene: NA
CDR3 DNA: TGTGCCAGCAAGAGAGAACAGGGGACTAATGAAAAACTGTTTTTT; CDR3 protein: CASKREQGTNEKLFF; J gene: TRBJ1-4; V gene: TRBV2; CDR3 length: 15; D gene: TRBD1
CDR3 DNA: TGTGCCAGCAGCCAAGAAGGGGCCCTCAATCAGCCCCAGCATTTT; CDR3 protein: CASSQEGALNQPQHF; J gene: TRBJ1-5; V gene: TRBV14; CDR3 length: 15; D gene: NA
CDR3 DNA: TGTGCCAGCAGTATGCGGAGGGCCAATGGCGAGCAGTACTTC; CDR3 protein: CASSMRRANGEQYF; J gene: TRBJ2-7; V gene: TRBV27; CDR3 length: 14; D gene: NA
CDR3 DNA: TGTGCCAGCAGCCCCACAGGGGGCAAGGAAGCTTTCTTT; CDR3 protein: CASSPTGGKEAFF; J gene: TRBJ1-1; V gene: TRBV6-1; CDR3 length: 13; D gene: TRBD1
CDR3 DNA: TGCGCCAGCAGCTTCCTACCGGGACTAGCGGGGTCGAACACCGGGGAGCTGTTTTTT; CDR3 protein: CASSFLPGLAGSNTGELFF; J gene: TRBJ2-2; V gene: TRBV5-1; CDR3 length: 19; D gene: TRBD2
CDR3 DNA: TGTGCCAGCAGCGACAGGGTTAATGAAAAACTGTTTTTT; CDR3 protein: CASSDRVNEKLFF; J gene: TRBJ1-4; V gene: TRBV7-2; CDR3 length: 13; D gene: TRBD1
CDR3 DNA: TGTGCCAGCAGTGAAGCTTTAGCTGGTAAGGGGGTGAACACTGAAGCTTTCTTT; CDR3 protein: CASSEALAGKGVNTEAFF; J gene: TRBJ1-1; V gene: TRBV2; CDR3 length: 18; D gene: NA
CDR3 DNA: TGTGCCAGCAGTTTATCTCACTCGGCGGGAGTTGCGGAGACCCAGTACTTC; CDR3 protein: CASSLSHSAGVAETQYF; J gene: TRBJ2-5; V gene: TRBV27; CDR3 length: 17; D gene: TRBD2
CDR3 DNA: TGTGCCAGCTCAGGACTTCAGCTCAACACTGAAGCTTTCTTT; CDR3 protein: CASSGLQLNTEAFF; J gene: TRBJ1-1; V gene: TRBV18; CDR3 length: 14; D gene: NA
CDR3 DNA: TGTGCCAGCAGCGTAGGTGTAGGGGGCGAGAACACTGAAGCTTTCTTT; CDR3 protein: CASSVGVGGENTEAFF; J gene: TRBJ1-1; V gene: TRBV9; CDR3 length: 16; D gene: TRBD1
CDR3 DNA: TGTGCCAGCAGTCCCAACACAGCAACTAATGAAAAACTGTTTTTT; CDR3 protein: CASSPNTATNEKLFF; J gene: TRBJ1-4; V gene: TRBV27; CDR3 length: 15; D gene: NA
CDR3 DNA: TGTGCCAGCAGGGCTGACACCGGCAATCAGCCCCAGCATTTT; CDR3 protein: CASRADTGNQPQHF; J gene: TRBJ1-5; V gene: TRBV2; CDR3 length: 14; D gene: NA
CDR3 DNA: TGCGCCAGCAGCGCGCTGACTAGGGGAGTAGGAGACGAGCAGTACTTC; CDR3 protein: CASSALTRGVGDEQYF; J gene: TRBJ2-7; V gene: TRBV5-1; CDR3 length: 16; D gene: NA
CDR3 DNA: TGTGCCTGGCTAAACTCTGGAAACACCATATATTTT; CDR3 protein: CAWLNSGNTIYF; J gene: TRBJ1-3; V gene: TRBV30; CDR3 length: 12; D gene: NA
CDR3 DNA: TGTGCCAGCAGCATTGGACAGGGGAACTATGGCTACACCTTC; CDR3 protein: CASSIGQGNYGYTF; J gene: TRBJ1-2; V gene: TRBV7-3; CDR3 length: 14; D gene: TRBD1
CDR3 DNA: TGTGCCAGCAGCGTAGTACTTTCTAGCACAGATACGCAGTATTTT; CDR3 protein: CASSVVLSSTDTQYF; J gene: TRBJ2-3; V gene: TRBV7-6; CDR3 length: 15; D gene: NA
CDR3 DNA: TGTGCCAGCAGCTTAGGGGGACTAAACAATGAGCAGTTCTTC; CDR3 protein: CASSLGGLNNEQFF; J gene: TRBJ2-1; V gene: TRBV7-3; CDR3 length: 14; D gene: TRBD2
CDR3 DNA: TGTGCCAGCAGCCTCGGACTATCTAACTATGGCTACACCTTC; CDR3 protein: CASSLGLSNYGYTF; J gene: TRBJ1-2; V gene: TRBV6-6; CDR3 length: 14; D gene: NA
CDR3 DNA: TGTGCCAGCAGCAAGGACAGTAATTCACCCCTCCACTTT; CDR3 protein: CASSKDSNSPLHF; J gene: TRBJ1-6; V gene: TRBV7-8; CDR3 length: 13; D gene: NA
CDR3 DNA: TGTGCCAGCAGTCTCATTGGAGGTGAGCAGTTCTTC; CDR3 protein: CASSLIGGEQFF; J gene: TRBJ2-1; V gene: TRBV28; CDR3 length: 12; D gene: NA
CDR3 DNA: TGCGCCAGCAGCCAAGTCCAAGGGGGAAACTATGGCTACACCTTC; CDR3 protein: CASSQVQGGNYGYTF; J gene: TRBJ1-2; V gene: TRBV4-3; CDR3 length: 15; D gene: NA
CDR3 DNA: TGTGCCAGCAGCGTAGGAGAGACATACGAGCAGTACTTC; CDR3 protein: CASSVGETYEQYF; J gene: TRBJ2-7; V gene: TRBV9; CDR3 length: 13; D gene: NA
CDR3 DNA: TGTGCCAGCTCACCACGGGCGCAGGCCCTCCAAGAGACCCAGTACTTC; CDR3 protein: CASSPRAQALQETQYF; J gene: TRBJ2-5; V gene: TRBV18; CDR3 length: 16; D gene: NA
CDR3 DNA: TGTGCCAGCAGCGTCTCTGGGGGGGTGAAGTTCTTC; CDR3 protein: CASSVSGGVKFF; J gene: TRBJ2-1; V gene: TRBV9; CDR3 length: 12; D gene: TRBD2
CDR3 DNA: TGCGCCAGCAGCCTCCAGGGGGGTTACGAGCAGTACTTC; CDR3 protein: CASSLQGGYEQYF; J gene: TRBJ2-7; V gene: TRBV4-1; CDR3 length: 13; D gene: NA
CDR3 DNA: TGTGCCAGCAGCCCGAGCCCCCCCCGACAAACCGTAGGCTACACCTTC; CDR3 protein: CASSPSPPRQTVGYTF; J gene: TRBJ1-2; V gene: TRBV7-8; CDR3 length: 16; D gene: NA
CDR3 DNA: TGTGCCAGCAGTTTACGGCGTACTATGAACAATGAGCAGTTCTTC; CDR3 protein: CASSLRRTMNNEQFF; J gene: TRBJ2-1; V gene: TRBV27; CDR3 length: 15; D gene: NA
CDR3 DNA: TGTGCCAGCAGTTTCCTGGCTGGAAAACTGTTTTTT; CDR3 protein: CASSFLAGKLFF; J gene: TRBJ1-4; V gene: TRBV27; CDR3 length: 12; D gene: NA
CDR3 DNA: TGTGCCAGCAGTTCCAAGACAGGGAATAGCAATCAGCCCCAGCATTTT; CDR3 protein: CASSSKTGNSNQPQHF; J gene: TRBJ1-5; V gene: TRBV6-6; CDR3 length: 16; D gene: TRBD1
CDR3 DNA: TGTGCCAGCTACAGGTTCCAATCAGCGCCAGATACGCAGTATTTT; CDR3 protein: CASYRFQSAPDTQYF; J gene: TRBJ2-3; V gene: TRBV6-6; CDR3 length: 15; D gene: NA
CDR3 DNA: TGCGCCAGCAGGGCCCGGACAGGGTCTAGAGAGCAGTACTTC; CDR3 protein: CASRARTGSREQYF; J gene: TRBJ2-7; V gene: TRBV5-1; CDR3 length: 14; D gene: TRBD1
CDR3 DNA: TGTGCCAGCAGTCCCCAGACGAGATATAGCGGCACAGATACGCAGTATTTT; CDR3 protein: CASSPQTRYSGTDTQYF; J gene: TRBJ2-3; V gene: TRBV27; CDR3 length: 17; D gene: NA
CDR3 DNA: TGTGCCAGCAGTTGGAGACAGATGAGAGATACGCAGTATTTT; CDR3 protein: CASSWRQMRDTQYF; J gene: TRBJ2-3; V gene: TRBV27; CDR3 length: 14; D gene: NA
CDR3 DNA: TGTGCCAGCAGTCCCAGGGGCGCCTACGAGCAGTACTTC; CDR3 protein: CASSPRGAYEQYF; J gene: TRBJ2-7; V gene: TRBV27; CDR3 length: 13; D gene: NA
CDR3 DNA: TGTGCCAGCAGCTTCACTAGCGGGACTCCCTACGAGCAGTACTTC; CDR3 protein: CASSFTSGTPYEQYF; J gene: TRBJ2-7; V gene: TRBV11-2; CDR3 length: 15; D gene: TRBD2
CDR3 DNA: TGTGCCAGCAGTGGGACTAGCGTCACCTACGAGCAGTACTTC; CDR3 protein: CASSGTSVTYEQYF; J gene: TRBJ2-7; V gene: TRBV28; CDR3 length: 14; D gene: TRBD2
CDR3 DNA: TGTGCCAGCAGTGAAACGCAGTCAGGCGAGCAGTACTTC; CDR3 protein: CASSETQSGEQYF; J gene: TRBJ2-7; V gene: TRBV2; CDR3 length: 13; D gene: NA
CDR3 DNA: TGTGCCAGCAGTCACCGGGACAGGGGACGCCAGCAGTACTTC; CDR3 protein: CASSHRDRGRQQYF; J gene: TRBJ2-5; V gene: TRBV6-5; CDR3 length: 14; D gene: TRBD1
CDR3 DNA: TGTGCCAGCTCACCACTTACTAGCAGCACAGATACGCAGTATTTT; CDR3 protein: CASSPLTSSTDTQYF; J gene: TRBJ2-3; V gene: TRBV18; CDR3 length: 15; D gene: NA
CDR3 DNA: TGTGCCACCGGGAATAATATCATCTCCTACGAGCAGTACTTC; CDR3 protein: CATGNNIISYEQYF; J gene: TRBJ2-7; V gene: TRBV6-5; CDR3 length: 14; D gene: NA
CDR3 DNA: TGTGCCAGCAGCGGGGACAGAGAGTGGGATACCTACGAGCAGTACTTC; CDR3 protein: CASSGDREWDTYEQYF; J gene: TRBJ2-7; V gene: TRBV11-1; CDR3 length: 16; D gene: TRBD1
CDR3 DNA: TGTGCCAGCAGGAGAGGGGGATCTAATGAAAAACTGTTTTTT; CDR3 protein: CASRRGGSNEKLFF; J gene: TRBJ1-4; V gene: TRBV6-5; CDR3 length: 14; D gene: NA
CDR3 DNA: TGCGCCAGCAGCCAAGGAGGGAGGGGTGAAGCTTTCTTT; CDR3 protein: CASSQGGRGEAFF; J gene: TRBJ1-1; V gene: TRBV4-3; CDR3 length: 13; D gene: NA
CDR3 DNA: TGCGCCAGCAGCTCAGGGCCCGGCCAGCAGTACTTC; CDR3 protein: CASSSGPGQQYF; J gene: TRBJ2-7; V gene: TRBV5-1; CDR3 length: 12; D gene: NA
CDR3 DNA: TGTGCCAGCACGTTCTCCCGCAGGGGCTATGGCTACACCTTC; CDR3 protein: CASTFSRRGYGYTF; J gene: TRBJ1-2; V gene: TRBV28; CDR3 length: 14; D gene: NA
CDR3 DNA: TGTGCCAGCAGCGTTCTAGAGGGTGGCTACACCTTC; CDR3 protein: CASSVLEGGYTF; J gene: TRBJ1-2; V gene: TRBV9; CDR3 length: 12; D gene: NA
CDR3 DNA: TGTGCCAGCAGCCCTCCGGGACAGAGTGTACACACCTTC; CDR3 protein: CASSPPGQSVHTF; J gene: TRBJ1-2; V gene: TRBV6-5; CDR3 length: 13; D gene: TRBD1
CDR3 DNA: TGTGCCATCAGTGCCGGGACTAGCGCCCACAATGAGCAGTTCTTC; CDR3 protein: CAISAGTSAHNEQFF; J gene: TRBJ2-1; V gene: TRBV10-3; CDR3 length: 15; D gene: TRBD2